This TCR beta chain was captured by sequencing in a study of T cell responses to AZD1222 COVID-19 vaccine. With V trimmed by 3 bases and J by 4 bases, 2 bases remained unmatched. The CDR3 has 13 residues. The germline V gene has CDR1 SGHAT and CDR2 FQNNGV. Libraries were prepared by immunoSEQ multiplex PCR; TCRdb keeps only in-frame clonotypes and omits some of them. The sample includes about 140,000 clones, around 89% of them seen just once. This clonotype was obtained from an adult in good health. Sequenced material: peripheral blood, taken on day 0 of AZD1222 vaccination. The V gene is TRBV11-2, the J gene TRBJ2-5, with TRBD2 identical over 7 bases. CDR3 sequence reads: CASSLTSRETQYF. CDR3 sequence (DNA): TGTGCCAGCAGCTTGACTAGCCGAGAGACCCAGTACTTC.